This is a list of T cell receptor beta chains from one sample in a study of cytomegalovirus exposure and HLA in healthy donors. TCRdb's copy holds only in-frame clones and misses some; the assay was immunoSEQ multiplex PCR. The sample holds some 190,000 clones, around three quarters seen once. Specimen: PBMCs. These receptors came from a woman in her twenties or thirties in good health and CMV-seronegative. CDR3s include the opening cysteine and the closing phenylalanine or tryptophan. D genes are given only for firm matches. Clone sizes are given selectively: once, few, many, or a class where the clone is expanded.

TRBJ1-1	TRBV5-1	.	TRBD1	TGCGCCAGCAGCAGGACAGGGGAGGACACTGAAGCTTTCTTT	CASSRTGEDTEAFF
TRBJ1-1	TRBV2	few	TRBD1	TGTGCCAGCAGGGGGGACAGGGGGTTATATATGAACACTGAAGCTTTCTTT	CASRGDRGLYMNTEAFF
TRBJ1-3	TRBV30	.	TRBD1	TGTGCCTGGAGCCCCAGGGGGGCCTTCTCTGGAAACACCATATATTTT	CAWSPRGAFSGNTIYF
TRBJ2-7	TRBV11-2	.	TRBD2	TGTGCCAGCAGCCAACTAGCGGGGGGCTACGAGCAGTACTTC	CASSQLAGGYEQYF
TRBJ1-3	TRBV10-1	.	.	TGCGCCAGCAGTGAGGCGCCGGCTGGAAACACCATATATTTT	CASSEAPAGNTIYF
TRBJ2-1	TRBV5-1	.	TRBD1	TGCGCCAGCAGGTCGGGACAGGGGGCAACCTACAATGAGCAGTTCTTC	CASRSGQGATYNEQFF
TRBJ2-3	TRBV18	.	.	TGTGCCAGCTCATTAGACTTCAGCACAGATACGCAGTATTTT	CASSLDFSTDTQYF
TRBJ1-1	TRBV5-4	.	TRBD1	TGTGCCAGCAGCTTCCGGAGACAGGGCTTGAACACTGAAGCTTTCTTT	CASSFRRQGLNTEAFF
TRBJ1-2	TRBV2	.	.	TGTGCCAGCATGGCAGGGACATATGGCTACACCTTC	CASMAGTYGYTF
TRBJ1-1	TRBV4-1	.	.	TGCGCCAGCAGCCAAGATGGGGGCTACACTGAAGCTTTCTTT	CASSQDGGYTEAFF
TRBJ1-6	TRBV7-2	.	.	TGTGCCAGCAGCTTAATGGTACTCAATTCACCCCTCCACTTT	CASSLMVLNSPLHF
TRBJ1-4	TRBV6-1	few	TRBD1	TGTGCCAGCAGTCCGACAGGGGAGAATGAAAAACTGTTTTTT	CASSPTGENEKLFF
TRBJ2-1	TRBV5-5	.	TRBD1	TGTGCCAGCAGCGTAGACAGGGTTTCGTGGGTACGGCAGTTCTTC	CASSVDRVSWVRQFF
TRBJ1-2	TRBV2	.	.	TGTGCCAGCAGGTCCGGACAGAGTAACTATGGCTACACCTTC	CASRSGQSNYGYTF
TRBJ2-3	TRBV10-3	.	TRBD1	TGTGCCATCAGTAGACAGGGGGCGATCCGAAGTAGCACAGATACGCAGTATTTT	CAISRQGAIRSSTDTQYF
TRBJ1-3	TRBV5-6	.	TRBD1	TGTGCCAGCAGCATGGAGGACAGGGCGGGAAACACCATATATTTT	CASSMEDRAGNTIYF
TRBJ1-2	TRBV25-1	few	TRBD1	TGTGCCAGCAGTGCATGGACAGGCTATGTGGGCTACACCTTC	CASSAWTGYVGYTF
TRBJ2-7	TRBV7-6	.	.	TGTGCCAGCAGCTCTCGGGATGCCTTGGACCACGAGCAGTACTTC	CASSSRDALDHEQYF
TRBJ2-2	TRBV18	.	TRBD1	TGTGCCAGCAGGGACAGGGGAAACACCGGGGAGCTGTTTTTT	CASRDRGNTGELFF
TRBJ1-6	TRBV6-1	.	.	TGTGCCAGCAGTGAAGCGTCCATGGCCGGGAACTATAATTCACCCCTCCACTTT	CASSEASMAGNYNSPLHF
TRBJ2-5	TRBV11-2	.	TRBD1	TGTGCCAGCAGCCCCAGGGGGCAGGGTTTAAGGGAGACCCAGTACTTC	CASSPRGQGLRETQYF
TRBJ2-6	TRBV5-1	.	.	TGCGCCAGCAGCTTGAAAGTAGGACAGTCGAGCTCTGGGGCCAACGTCCTGACTTTC	CASSLKVGQSSSGANVLTF
TRBJ1-2	TRBV10-3	few	.	TGTGCCTCCCTCGAGACTCCATTGGGTGGCTACACCTTC	CASLETPLGGYTF
TRBJ2-2	TRBV2	.	TRBD2	TGTGCCAGCAGTGAAGTACTAGGGTGGGGCGGGGGCACCGGGGAGCTGTTTTTT	CASSEVLGWGGGTGELFF
TRBJ1-2	TRBV6-6	.	.	TGTGCCAGCAGTTATCAGACCAGGATTAACTATGGCTACACCTTC	CASSYQTRINYGYTF
TRBJ2-2	TRBV4-2	.	.	TGTGCCAGCAGCCTACAAAAACAGGGCCGCACCGGGGAGCTGTTTTTT	CASSLQKQGRTGELFF
TRBJ1-2	TRBV19	.	.	TGTGCCAGTACCCCCGGCGGGACGGCCAGCTATGGCTACACCTTC	CASTPGGTASYGYTF
TRBJ2-7	TRBV29-1	.	TRBD1	TGCAGCGTTGATGGGACAGGGGGTGACGAGCAGTACTTC	CSVDGTGGDEQYF
TRBJ2-1	TRBV5-1	few	TRBD2	TGCGCCAGCAGCTCTAGGACTAGCGGGGGGAGCTCCTACAATGAGCAGTTCTTC	CASSSRTSGGSSYNEQFF
TRBJ1-2	TRBV10-1	.	TRBD1	TGCGCCAGCAGCCCCGGGACAGGGGTTGACTATGGCTACACCTTC	CASSPGTGVDYGYTF
TRBJ1-4	TRBV6-5	.	TRBD1	TGTGCCAGCAGTTACTCCGGGACAGGGACTGGAAAACTGTTTTTT	CASSYSGTGTGKLFF
TRBJ2-5	TRBV11-2	.	.	TGTGCCAGCAGCTTTAATCCTCAAGAGACCCAGTACTTC	CASSFNPQETQYF